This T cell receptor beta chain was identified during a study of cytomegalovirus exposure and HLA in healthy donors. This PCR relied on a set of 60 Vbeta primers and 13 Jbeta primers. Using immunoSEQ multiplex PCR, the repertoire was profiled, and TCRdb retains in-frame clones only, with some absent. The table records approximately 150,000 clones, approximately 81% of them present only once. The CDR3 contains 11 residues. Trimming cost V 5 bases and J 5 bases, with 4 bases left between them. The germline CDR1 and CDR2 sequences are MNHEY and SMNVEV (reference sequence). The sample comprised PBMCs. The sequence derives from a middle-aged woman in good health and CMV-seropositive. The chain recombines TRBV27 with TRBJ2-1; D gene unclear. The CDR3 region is CASSANNEQFF. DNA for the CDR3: TGTGCCAGCAGTGCGAACAATGAGCAGTTCTTC.